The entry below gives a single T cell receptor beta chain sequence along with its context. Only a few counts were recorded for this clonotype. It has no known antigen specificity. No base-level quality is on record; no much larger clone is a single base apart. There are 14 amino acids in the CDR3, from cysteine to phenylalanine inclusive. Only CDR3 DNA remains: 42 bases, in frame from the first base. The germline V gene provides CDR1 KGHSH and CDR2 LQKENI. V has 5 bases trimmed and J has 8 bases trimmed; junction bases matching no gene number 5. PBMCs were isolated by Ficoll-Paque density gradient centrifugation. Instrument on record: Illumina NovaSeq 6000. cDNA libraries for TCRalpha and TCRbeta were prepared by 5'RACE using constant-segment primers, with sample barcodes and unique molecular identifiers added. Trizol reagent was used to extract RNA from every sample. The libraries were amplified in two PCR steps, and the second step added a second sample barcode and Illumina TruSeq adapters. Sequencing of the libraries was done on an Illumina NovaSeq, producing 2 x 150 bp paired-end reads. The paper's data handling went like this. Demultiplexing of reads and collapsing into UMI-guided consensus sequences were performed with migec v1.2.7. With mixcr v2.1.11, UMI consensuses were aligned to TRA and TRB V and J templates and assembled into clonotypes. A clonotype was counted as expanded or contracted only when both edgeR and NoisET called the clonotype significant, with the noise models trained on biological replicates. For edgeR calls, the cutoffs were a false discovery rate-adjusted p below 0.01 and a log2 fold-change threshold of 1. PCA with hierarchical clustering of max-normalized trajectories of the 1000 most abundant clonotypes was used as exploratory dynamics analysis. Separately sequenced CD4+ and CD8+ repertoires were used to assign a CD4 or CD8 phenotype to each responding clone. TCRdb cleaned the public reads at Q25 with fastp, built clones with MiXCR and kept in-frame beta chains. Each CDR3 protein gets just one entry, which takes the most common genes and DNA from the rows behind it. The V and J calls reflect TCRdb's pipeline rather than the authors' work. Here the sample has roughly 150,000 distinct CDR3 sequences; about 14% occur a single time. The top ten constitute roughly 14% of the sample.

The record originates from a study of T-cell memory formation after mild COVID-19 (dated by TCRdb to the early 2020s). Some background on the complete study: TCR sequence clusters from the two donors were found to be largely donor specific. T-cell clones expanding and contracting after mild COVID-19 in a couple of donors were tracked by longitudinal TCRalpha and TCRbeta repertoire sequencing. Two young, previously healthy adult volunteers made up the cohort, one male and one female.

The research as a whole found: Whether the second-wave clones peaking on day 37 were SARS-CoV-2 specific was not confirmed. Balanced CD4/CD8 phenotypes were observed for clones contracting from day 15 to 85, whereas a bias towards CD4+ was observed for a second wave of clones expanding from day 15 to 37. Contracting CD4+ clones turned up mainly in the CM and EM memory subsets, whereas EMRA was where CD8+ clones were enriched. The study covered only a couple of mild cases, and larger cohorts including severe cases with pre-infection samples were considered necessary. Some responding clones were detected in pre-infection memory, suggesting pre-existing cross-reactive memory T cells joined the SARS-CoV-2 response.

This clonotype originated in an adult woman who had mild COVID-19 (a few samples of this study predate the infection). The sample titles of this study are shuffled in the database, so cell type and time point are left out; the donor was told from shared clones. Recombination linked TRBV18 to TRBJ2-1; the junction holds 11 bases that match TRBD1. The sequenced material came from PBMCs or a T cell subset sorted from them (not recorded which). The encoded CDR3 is CASSTGQGVDEQFF. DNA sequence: TGTGCCAGCTCAACGGGACAGGGGGTGGATGAGCAGTTCTTC.